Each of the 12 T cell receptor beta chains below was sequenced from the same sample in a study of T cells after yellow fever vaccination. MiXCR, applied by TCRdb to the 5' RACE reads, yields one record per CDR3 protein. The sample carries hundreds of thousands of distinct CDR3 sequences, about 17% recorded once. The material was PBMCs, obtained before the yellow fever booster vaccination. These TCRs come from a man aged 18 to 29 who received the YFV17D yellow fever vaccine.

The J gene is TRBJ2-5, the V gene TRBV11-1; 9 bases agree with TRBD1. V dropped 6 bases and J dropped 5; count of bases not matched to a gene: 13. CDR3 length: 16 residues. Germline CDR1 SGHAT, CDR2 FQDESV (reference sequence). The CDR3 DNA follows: TGTGCCAGCAGTCCTACGGGGACAGGGCGATGGGAGACCCAGTACTTC. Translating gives CASSPTGTGRWETQYF.

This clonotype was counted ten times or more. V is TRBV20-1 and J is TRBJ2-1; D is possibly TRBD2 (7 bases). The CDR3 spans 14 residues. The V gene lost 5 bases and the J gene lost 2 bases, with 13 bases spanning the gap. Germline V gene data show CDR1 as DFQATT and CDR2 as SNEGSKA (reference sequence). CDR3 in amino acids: CSAARRGPYNEQFF. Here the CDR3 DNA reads TGCAGTGCTGCGCGGCGGGGGCCCTACAATGAGCAGTTCTTC.

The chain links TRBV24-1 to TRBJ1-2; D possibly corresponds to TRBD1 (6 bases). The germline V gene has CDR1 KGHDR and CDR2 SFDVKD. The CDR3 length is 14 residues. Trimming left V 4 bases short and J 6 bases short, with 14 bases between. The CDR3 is CATSEGRGSDGYTF. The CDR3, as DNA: TGTGCCACCAGTGAGGGCAGGGGTAGCGATGGCTACACCTTC.

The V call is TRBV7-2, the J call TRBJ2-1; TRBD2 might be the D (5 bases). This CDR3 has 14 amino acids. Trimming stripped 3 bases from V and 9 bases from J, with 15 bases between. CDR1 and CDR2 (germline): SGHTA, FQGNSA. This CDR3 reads CASSFFGEFVEQFF. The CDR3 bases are TGTGCCAGCAGCTTTTTCGGGGAGTTCGTTGAGCAGTTCTTC.

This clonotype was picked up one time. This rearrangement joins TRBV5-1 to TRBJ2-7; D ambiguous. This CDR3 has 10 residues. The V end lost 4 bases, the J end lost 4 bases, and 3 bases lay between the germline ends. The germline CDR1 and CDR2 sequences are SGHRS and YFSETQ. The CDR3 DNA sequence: TGCGCCAGCAGCCCGTACGAGCAGTACGTC. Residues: CASSPYEQYV.

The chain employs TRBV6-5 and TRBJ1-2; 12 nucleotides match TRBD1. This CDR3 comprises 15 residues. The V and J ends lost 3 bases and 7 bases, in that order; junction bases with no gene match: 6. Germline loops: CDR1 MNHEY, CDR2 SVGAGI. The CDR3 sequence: CASSYRGTGGSGYTF. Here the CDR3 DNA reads TGTGCCAGCAGTTATCGCGGGACAGGGGGCTCTGGCTACACCTTC.

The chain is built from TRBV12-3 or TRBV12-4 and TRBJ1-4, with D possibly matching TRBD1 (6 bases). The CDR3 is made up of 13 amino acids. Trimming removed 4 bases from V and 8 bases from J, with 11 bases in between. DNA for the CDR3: TGTGCCAGCAGTTCCGGGGGCCGGGAAAAACTGTTTTTT. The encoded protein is CASSSGGREKLFF.

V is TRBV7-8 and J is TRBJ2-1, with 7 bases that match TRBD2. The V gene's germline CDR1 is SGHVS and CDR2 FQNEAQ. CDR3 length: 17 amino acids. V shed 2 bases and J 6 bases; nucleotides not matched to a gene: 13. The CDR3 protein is CASSLRASGRPSNEQFF. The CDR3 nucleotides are TGTGCCAGCAGCTTAAGGGCTAGCGGCCGTCCCTCCAATGAGCAGTTCTTC.

The CDR3 loop reads CASSPIGGAYYEQYF. DNA for the CDR3: TGCGCCAGCAGCCCTATCGGAGGGGCCTACTACGAGCAGTACTTC. The V call is TRBV4-1, the J call TRBJ2-7, with D tentatively TRBD2 (6 bases). The CDR3 sequence is 15 residues long. Germline V gene data show CDR1 as MGHRA and CDR2 as YSYEKL. Trimming removed 4 bases at V and 3 bases at J, with 16 bases between.

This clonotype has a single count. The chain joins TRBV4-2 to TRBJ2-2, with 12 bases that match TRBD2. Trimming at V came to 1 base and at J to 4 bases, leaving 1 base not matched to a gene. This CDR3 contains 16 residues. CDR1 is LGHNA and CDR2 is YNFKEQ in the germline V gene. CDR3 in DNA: TGTGCCAGCAGCCAAGGACTAGCGGGGGTCACCGGGGAGCTGTTTTTT. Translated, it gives CASSQGLAGVTGELFF.

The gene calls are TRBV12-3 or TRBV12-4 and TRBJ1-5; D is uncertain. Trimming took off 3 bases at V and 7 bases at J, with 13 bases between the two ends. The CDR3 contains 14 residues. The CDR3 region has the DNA TGTGCCAGCAGTTTCAGCGGTAATAGGCAGCCCCAGCATTTT. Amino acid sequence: CASSFSGNRQPQHF.

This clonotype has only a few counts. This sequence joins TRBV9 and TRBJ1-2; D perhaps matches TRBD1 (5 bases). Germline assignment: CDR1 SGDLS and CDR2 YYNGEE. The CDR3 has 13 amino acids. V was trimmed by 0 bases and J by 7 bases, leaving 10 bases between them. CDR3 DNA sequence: TGTGCCAGCAGCGTAGAAGAGGGGTTTGGCTACACCTTC. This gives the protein CASSVEEGFGYTF.